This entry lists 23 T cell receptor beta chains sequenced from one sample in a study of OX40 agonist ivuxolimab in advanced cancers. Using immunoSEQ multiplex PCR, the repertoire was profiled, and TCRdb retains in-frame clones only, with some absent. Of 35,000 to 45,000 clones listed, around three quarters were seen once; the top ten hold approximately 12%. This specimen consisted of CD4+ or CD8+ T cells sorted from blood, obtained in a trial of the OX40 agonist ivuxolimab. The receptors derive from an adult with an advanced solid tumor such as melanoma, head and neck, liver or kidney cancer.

In nucleotides, the CDR3 is TGCAGCGTTGTTAGGGGAAAATACGAGCAGTACTTC. Its translation: CSVVRGKYEQYF. V and J are TRBV29-1 and TRBJ2-7; D is possibly TRBD1 (5 bases). V lost 4 bases to trimming and J lost 4 bases, with 11 bases between them. The germline CDR1 and CDR2 sequences are SQVTM and ANQGSEA. This CDR3 has 12 amino acids.

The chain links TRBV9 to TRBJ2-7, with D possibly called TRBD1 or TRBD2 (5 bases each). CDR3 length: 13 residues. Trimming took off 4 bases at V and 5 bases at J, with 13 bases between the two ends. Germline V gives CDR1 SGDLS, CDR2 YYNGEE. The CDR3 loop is CASSLRGVDEQYF. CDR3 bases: TGTGCCAGCAGCTTACGGGGCGTCGACGAGCAGTACTTC.

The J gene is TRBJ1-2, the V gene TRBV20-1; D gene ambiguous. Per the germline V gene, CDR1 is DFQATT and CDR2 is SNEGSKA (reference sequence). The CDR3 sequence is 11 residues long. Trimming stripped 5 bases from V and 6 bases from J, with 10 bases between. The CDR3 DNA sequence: TGCAGTGCTGGGCGGGATAATGGCTACACCTTC. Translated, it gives CSAGRDNGYTF.

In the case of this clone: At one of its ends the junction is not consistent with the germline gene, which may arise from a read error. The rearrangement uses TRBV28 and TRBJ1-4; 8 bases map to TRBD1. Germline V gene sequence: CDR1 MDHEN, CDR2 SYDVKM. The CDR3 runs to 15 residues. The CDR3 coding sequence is TGTGCCAGCAGATCGATGGGACAGGATCGTGAAGAACTGTTTTTT. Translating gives CASRSMGQDREELFF.

The CDR3 region has the DNA TGTGCCAGCAGTTTCGGGGGACAGGGGGTCTACTCTGGGGCCAACGTCCTGACTTTC. Its translation is CASSFGGQGVYSGANVLTF. The gene calls are TRBV27 and TRBJ2-6; TRBD1 matches at 11 bases. J gave up 0 bases and V 3 bases, and 7 bases lay outside the gene matches. Germline loops: CDR1 MNHEY, CDR2 SMNVEV (reference sequence). This CDR3 comprises 19 residues.

The CDR3 DNA sequence: TGTGCCAGCTCACCACAGGCCGGGGCGCTCTACGAGCAGTACTTC. Translated: CASSPQAGALYEQYF. This chain links TRBV18 with TRBJ2-7; D possibly uses TRBD1 or TRBD2 (5 bases each). Trimming stripped 1 base from V and 3 bases from J, with 13 bases between. CDR1 is KGHSH and CDR2 is LQKENI in the germline V gene. This CDR3 comprises 15 residues.

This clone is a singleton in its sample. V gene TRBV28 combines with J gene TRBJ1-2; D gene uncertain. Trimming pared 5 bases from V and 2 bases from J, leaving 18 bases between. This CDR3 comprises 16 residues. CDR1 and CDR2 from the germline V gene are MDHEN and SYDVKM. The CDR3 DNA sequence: TGTGCCAGCAGTCCGATCCCGCTACTCCCGAACTATGGCTACACCTTC. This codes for CASSPIPLLPNYGYTF.

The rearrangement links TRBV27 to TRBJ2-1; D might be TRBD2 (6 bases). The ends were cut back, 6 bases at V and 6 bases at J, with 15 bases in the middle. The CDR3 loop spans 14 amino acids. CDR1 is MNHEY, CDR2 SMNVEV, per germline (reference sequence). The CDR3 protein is CASRRGSEGNEQFF. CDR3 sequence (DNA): TGTGCCAGCAGGCGGGGTAGTGAAGGCAATGAGCAGTTCTTC.

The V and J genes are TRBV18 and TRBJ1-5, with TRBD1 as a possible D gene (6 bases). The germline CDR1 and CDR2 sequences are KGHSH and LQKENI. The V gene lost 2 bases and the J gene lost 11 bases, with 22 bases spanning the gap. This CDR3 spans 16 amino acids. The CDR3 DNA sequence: TGTGCCAGCTCACCATCTGGGGGGGCGCGGAGGAGTGCCCAGCATTTT. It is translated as CASSPSGGARRSAQHF.

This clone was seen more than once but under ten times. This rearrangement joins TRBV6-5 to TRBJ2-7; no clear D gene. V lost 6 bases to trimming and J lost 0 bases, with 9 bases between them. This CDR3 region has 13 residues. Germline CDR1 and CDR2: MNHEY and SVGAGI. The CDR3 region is CASRKLVSYEQYF. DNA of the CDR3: TGTGCCAGCAGGAAACTGGTCTCCTACGAGCAGTACTTC.

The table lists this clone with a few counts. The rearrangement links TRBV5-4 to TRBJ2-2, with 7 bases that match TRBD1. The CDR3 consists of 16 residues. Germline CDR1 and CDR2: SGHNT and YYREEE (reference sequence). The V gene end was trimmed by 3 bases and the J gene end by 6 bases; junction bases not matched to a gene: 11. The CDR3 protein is CASSSAGGFIAGELFF. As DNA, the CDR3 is TGTGCCAGCAGCTCAGCAGGGGGATTTATCGCCGGGGAGCTGTTTTTT.

The CDR3 sequence: CASRTGIGTGELFF. The CDR3 DNA sequence: TGTGCCAGCAGAACAGGGATCGGGACCGGGGAGCTGTTTTTT. The V gene is TRBV6-4, the J gene TRBJ2-2; a weak D match, TRBD1 (6 bases). The CDR3 loop spans 14 amino acids. Germline lookup yields CDR1 MRHNA and CDR2 SNTAGT. V was pared by 6 bases and J by 5 bases, with 13 bases between.

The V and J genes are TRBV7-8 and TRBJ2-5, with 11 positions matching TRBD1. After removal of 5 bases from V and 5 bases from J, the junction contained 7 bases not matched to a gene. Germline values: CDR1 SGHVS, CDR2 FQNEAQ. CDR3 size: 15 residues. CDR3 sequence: CASSTDRGHGETQYF. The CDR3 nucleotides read TGTGCCAGCAGCACGGACAGGGGGCATGGGGAGACCCAGTACTTC.

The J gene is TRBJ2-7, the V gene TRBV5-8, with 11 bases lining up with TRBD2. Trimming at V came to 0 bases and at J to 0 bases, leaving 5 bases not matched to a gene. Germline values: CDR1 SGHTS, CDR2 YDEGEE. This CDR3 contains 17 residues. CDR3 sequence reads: CASSLAKTSGASYEQYF. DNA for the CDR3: TGTGCCAGCAGCTTGGCCAAGACTAGCGGGGCCTCCTACGAGCAGTACTTC.

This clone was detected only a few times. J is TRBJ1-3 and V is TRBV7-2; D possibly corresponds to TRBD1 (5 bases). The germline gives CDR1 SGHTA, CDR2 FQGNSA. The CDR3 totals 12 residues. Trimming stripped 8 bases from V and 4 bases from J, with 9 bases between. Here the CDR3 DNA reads TGTGCCAGCGGGACGGCGGGAAACACCATATATTTT. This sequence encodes CASGTAGNTIYF.

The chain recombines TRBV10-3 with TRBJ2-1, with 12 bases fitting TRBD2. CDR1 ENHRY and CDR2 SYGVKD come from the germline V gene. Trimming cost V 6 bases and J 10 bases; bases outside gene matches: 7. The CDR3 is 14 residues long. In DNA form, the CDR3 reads TGTGCCATCAGAGCCGGGACTAGCGGGCTCGAGCAGTTCTTC. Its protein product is CAIRAGTSGLEQFF.

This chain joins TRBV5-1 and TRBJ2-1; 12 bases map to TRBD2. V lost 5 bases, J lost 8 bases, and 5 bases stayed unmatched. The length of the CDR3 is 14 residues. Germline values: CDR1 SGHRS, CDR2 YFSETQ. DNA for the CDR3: TGCGCCAGCAGGGGGGGACTAGCGGGCGATGAGCAGTTCTTC. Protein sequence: CASRGGLAGDEQFF.

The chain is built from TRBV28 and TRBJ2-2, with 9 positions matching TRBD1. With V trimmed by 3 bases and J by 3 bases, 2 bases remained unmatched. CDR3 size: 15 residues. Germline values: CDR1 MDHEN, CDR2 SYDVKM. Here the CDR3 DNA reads TGTGCCAGCAGTTTCGGGGACAGGGACACCGGGGAGCTGTTTTTT. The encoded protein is CASSFGDRDTGELFF.

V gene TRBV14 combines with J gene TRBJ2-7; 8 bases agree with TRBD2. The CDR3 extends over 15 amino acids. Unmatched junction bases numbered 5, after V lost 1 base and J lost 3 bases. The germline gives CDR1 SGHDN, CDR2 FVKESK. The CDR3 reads CASSQVAGPGYEQYF. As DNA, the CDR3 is TGTGCCAGCAGCCAAGTAGCGGGACCGGGCTACGAGCAGTACTTC.

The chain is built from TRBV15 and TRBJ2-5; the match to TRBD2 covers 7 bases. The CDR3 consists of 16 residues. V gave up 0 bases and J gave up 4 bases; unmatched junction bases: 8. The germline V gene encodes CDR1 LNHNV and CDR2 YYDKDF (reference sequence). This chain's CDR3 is CATSRDPRREPETQYF. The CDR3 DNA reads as TGTGCCACCAGCAGAGATCCGAGGCGGGAGCCAGAGACCCAGTACTTC.

The DNA for the CDR3 is TGCGCCAGCAGCCTCGGGTCAGCGGGATGGTCCTACGAGCAGTACTTC. Translated, it gives CASSLGSAGWSYEQYF. The V call is TRBV5-1, the J call TRBJ2-7, with TRBD2 matching over 7 bases. Trimming took 4 bases from V and 1 from J; bases not matched to a gene: 11. Germline assignment: CDR1 SGHRS and CDR2 YFSETQ. This CDR3 comprises 16 residues.

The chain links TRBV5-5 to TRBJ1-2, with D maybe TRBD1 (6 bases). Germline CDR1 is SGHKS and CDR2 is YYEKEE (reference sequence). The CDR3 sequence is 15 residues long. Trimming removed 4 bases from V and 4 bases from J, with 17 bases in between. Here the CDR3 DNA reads TGTGCCAGCAGCCATAACCCGCAGGGGACCTATGGCTACACCTTC. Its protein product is CASSHNPQGTYGYTF.

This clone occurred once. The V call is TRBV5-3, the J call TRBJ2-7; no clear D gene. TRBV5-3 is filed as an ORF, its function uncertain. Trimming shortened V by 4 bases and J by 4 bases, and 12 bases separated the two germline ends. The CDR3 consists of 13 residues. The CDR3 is CARSPRVEYEQYF. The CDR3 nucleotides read TGTGCCAGAAGCCCACGTGTTGAATACGAGCAGTACTTC.